This entry is about one TCR beta chain. Its antigen remains unidentified. Time point denoted: week 47, end of study. Vaccination comprised doses that each held 300 ug of mutant IDH1 20-mer peptide, plus topical imiquimod. Patients had eight vaccinations, in weeks 1, 3, 5, 7, 11, 15, 19 and 23. The data stem from a study of a mutant IDH1 vaccine in newly diagnosed glioma. Using immunoSEQ multiplex PCR, the repertoire was profiled, and TCRdb retains in-frame clones only, with some absent. The data contain around 100,000 clones, over 85% of them singletons. CDR3 size: 13 residues. CDR1 is SEHNR, CDR2 FQNEAQ, per germline (reference sequence). V gave up 4 bases and J gave up 4 bases, with 8 bases separating them.

This sequence joins TRBV7-9 and TRBJ1-3; D gene ambiguous. The TCR originated in a woman in her 50s with glioma. Sequenced here: PBMCs, sampled from a glioma patient whose treatment included an IDH1 peptide vaccine. The DNA of the CDR3 is TGTGCCAGCAGCTCAAATGAAGGAAACACCATATATTTT. Amino acid sequence: CASSSNEGNTIYF.